Given below is one T cell receptor (beta chain) in context. Antigen: not known. This sample is part of a study of human T cells and chemical hapten exposure. Noted time point: patch test 3, about 24 weeks after DPC sensitization. Treatment of the sample: therapeutic diphenylcyclopropenone sensitization with weekly scalp DPC. Per germline, CDR1 DFQATT and CDR2 SNEGSKA (reference sequence). V gave up 2 bases and J gave up 8 bases, with 12 bases separating them. The CDR3 has 13 amino acids. MiXCR was run by TCRdb on the RACE reads, yielding one entry per CDR3 protein. The sample yields 95,000 to 150,000 distinct CDR3 sequences, roughly 10% seen once. Study conclusions and caveats: There was alopecia in the donors, so their immune response may differ from that of healthy people.

The receptor's source is a woman aged 45-59 years with alopecia areata. Some clones in this sample may be carry-over from other donors' samples. The source material was whole blood, sampled in connection with sensitization to the hapten diphenylcyclopropenone (DPC). The chain has TRBV20-1 and TRBJ1-4; the D is unclear. CDR3 in amino acids: CSARSGSYEKLFF. As DNA, the CDR3 is TGCAGTGCTAGATCGGGGTCGTACGAAAAACTGTTTTTT.